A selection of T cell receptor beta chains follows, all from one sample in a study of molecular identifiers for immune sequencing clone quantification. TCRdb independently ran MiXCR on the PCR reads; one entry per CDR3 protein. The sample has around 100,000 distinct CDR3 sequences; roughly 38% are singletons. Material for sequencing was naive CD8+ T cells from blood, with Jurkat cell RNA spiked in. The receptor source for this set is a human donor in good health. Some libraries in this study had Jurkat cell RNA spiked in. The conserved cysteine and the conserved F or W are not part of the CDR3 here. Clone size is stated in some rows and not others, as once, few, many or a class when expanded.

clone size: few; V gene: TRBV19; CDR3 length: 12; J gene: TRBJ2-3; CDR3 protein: ASRRQGASDTQY
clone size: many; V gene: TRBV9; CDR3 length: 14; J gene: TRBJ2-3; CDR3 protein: ASSEGRDSWTDTQY
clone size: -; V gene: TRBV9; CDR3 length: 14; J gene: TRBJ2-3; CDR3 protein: ASQRTSGASTDTQY
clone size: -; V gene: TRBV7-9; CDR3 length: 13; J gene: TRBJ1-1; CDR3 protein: ASSPDIMVNTEAF
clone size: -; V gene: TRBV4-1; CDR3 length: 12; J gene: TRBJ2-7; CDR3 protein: ASSQEGPANEQY
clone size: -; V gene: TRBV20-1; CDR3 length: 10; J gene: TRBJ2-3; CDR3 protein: SARDIREWVY
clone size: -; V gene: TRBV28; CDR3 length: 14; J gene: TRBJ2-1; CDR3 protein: ASSPIPSSSYNAQF
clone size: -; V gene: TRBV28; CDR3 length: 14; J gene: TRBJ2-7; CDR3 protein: ASNPFPQTSGYEQY
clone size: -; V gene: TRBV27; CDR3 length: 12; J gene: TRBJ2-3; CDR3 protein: ASRTSGRFNTQY
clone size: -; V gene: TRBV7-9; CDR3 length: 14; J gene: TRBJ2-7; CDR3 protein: ASSLGLGEKWYEQY
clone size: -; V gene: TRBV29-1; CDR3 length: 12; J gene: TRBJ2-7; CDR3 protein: SVRGVGRYHEQY
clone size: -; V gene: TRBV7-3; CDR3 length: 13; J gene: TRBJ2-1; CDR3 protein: ASSPGGSDYNEQF
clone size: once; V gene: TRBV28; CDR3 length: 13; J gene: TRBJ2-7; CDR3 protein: ASSSPSPNPYEQY
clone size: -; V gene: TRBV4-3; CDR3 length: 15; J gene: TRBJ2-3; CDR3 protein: ASSQDPLAGATDTQY